This TCR beta chain comes out of a study of T cells in women clearing cervical HPV infection. Study summary: No precancer developed; the control's incident HPV16 infection cleared within 12 months. Study results and limitations: Each sample's T-cell count was unknown, possibly confounding richness. TRBV6-7 relative abundance averaged approximately 0.11% in cases and around 0.17% in controls. It is unknown whether associations predate infection; no effector/memory or HPV-specific sorting.

Of note for this clone: Antigen specificity is unknown. The read comes to an end 3 residues before the CDR3 does, leaving the germline J gene to fill in the end.

Trimming took 6 bases from V and 8 from J, leaving 14 bases between them. CDR1 and CDR2 from the germline V gene are DFQATT and SNEGSKA (reference sequence). This CDR3 is 13 amino acids long. The method was immunoSEQ multiplex PCR; TCRdb's version includes in-frame clones alone and lacks a portion of them. The sample table sets out under 50,000 clones. This receptor was taken from a woman aged 18-70 years with a cervical HPV16 infection that either progressed to CIN3+ or cleared (not recorded which). The chain links TRBV20-1 to TRBJ1-6, with D possibly being TRBD1 (5 bases). Material: blood buffy coat. The sequenced CDR3 bases are TGCAGTGCCCCGACAGCGGGTGATTCACCC. Its protein product is CSAPTAGDSP. The CDR3, in full, reads CSAPTAGDSPLHF.